This passage covers 32 T cell receptor beta chains from one sample sequenced in a study of cytomegalovirus exposure and HLA in healthy donors. Method: immunoSEQ multiplex PCR; TCRdb's copy keeps in-frame clones and lacks some. The data contain some 250,000 clones, about 90% of them singletons. Specimen: PBMCs. The receptors originated from a woman between 25 and 40 years old in good health and CMV-seronegative.

This chain connects TRBV11-3 to TRBJ2-7, with D unclear. The V end was cut by 1 base, the J end by 0 bases, with 10 bases between. Looked up from germline, CDR1 is SGHNT and CDR2 is YENEEA. The CDR3 spans 15 residues. The CDR3 sequence: CASSLVPRSSYEQYF. CDR3 coding DNA: TGTGCCAGCAGCTTAGTACCACGAAGCTCCTACGAGCAGTACTTC.

The chain couples TRBV12-5 to TRBJ2-6; weak D call: TRBD1 (5 bases). In germline, CDR1 is LGHNT, CDR2 FRNRAP. V was trimmed by 3 bases and J by 2 bases, leaving 14 bases between them. The CDR3 loop spans 17 amino acids. CDR3 in amino acids: CASGFEPRGPGANVLTF. CDR3 nucleotide sequence: TGTGCTAGTGGTTTCGAGCCAAGGGGCCCTGGGGCCAACGTCCTGACTTTC.

The chain is built from TRBV28 and TRBJ2-1; 9 bases line up with TRBD1. After removal of 6 bases from V and 8 bases from J, the junction contained 8 bases not matched to a gene. Germline CDR1 is MDHEN and CDR2 is SYDVKM. The CDR3 is 14 residues long. The CDR3 sequence is CASSPQGAQDEQFF. The DNA of the CDR3 is TGTGCCAGCAGCCCACAGGGGGCGCAAGATGAGCAGTTCTTC.

The chain joins TRBV11-1 to TRBJ2-1, with 9 bases lining up with TRBD1. J lost 14 bases, V lost 0 bases, and 5 bases had no gene match. There are 13 residues in the CDR3. In germline, CDR1 is SGHAT, CDR2 FQDESV (reference sequence). The CDR3 DNA is TGTGCCAGCAGCTTAGCTGCGACAGGGGGGGAGTTCTTC. Amino acids: CASSLAATGGEFF.

The chain uses TRBV6-5 and TRBJ2-2, with D unclear. Germline CDR1 MNHEY, CDR2 SVGAGI. V lost 6 bases, J lost 0 bases, and 11 bases lay in between. This CDR3 has 15 amino acids. CDR3 nucleotide sequence: TGTGCCAGCAGCCTATATCCAGCGAACACCGGGGAGCTGTTTTTT. This encodes CASSLYPANTGELFF.

The CDR3 DNA follows: TGTGCCAGCAGTCCTGACAGGGCTGGCTACACCTTC. Translated, it gives CASSPDRAGYTF. The genes are TRBV28 and TRBJ1-2; 7 bases match TRBD1. The CDR3 length is 12 residues. Germline-derived CDR1 and CDR2 are MDHEN and SYDVKM. The ends lost 5 bases at V and 7 bases at J; junction bases unmatched: 4.

In its sample, this clone was seen many times. The chain employs TRBV7-2 and TRBJ2-3; 8 bases match TRBD2. In germline, CDR1 is SGHTA, CDR2 FQGNSA. Trimming at V came to 10 bases and at J to 5 bases, leaving 8 bases not matched to a gene. This CDR3 region has 13 residues. In nucleotides, the CDR3 is TGTGCCATAGATAGCGGGAACGGAGATACGCAGTATTTT. The encoded protein is CAIDSGNGDTQYF.

The chain carries TRBV5-1 and TRBJ2-1; D unclear. The CDR3 has 11 residues. Deletions cut 4 bases from V and 6 bases from J, with 5 bases between. The V gene's germline CDR1 is SGHRS and CDR2 YFSETQ. CDR3 region: CASSVANEQFF. In DNA form, the CDR3 reads TGCGCCAGCAGCGTAGCCAATGAGCAGTTCTTC.

On this clone: The same CDR3 can be traced to other DNA sequences in this sample. The V and J genes are TRBV4-3 and TRBJ2-7; D may be TRBD1 (6 bases). Per germline, CDR1 LGHNA and CDR2 YSLEER. The CDR3 extends over 14 amino acids. V lost 0 bases, J lost 2 bases, and 8 bases lay in between. As DNA, the CDR3 is TGCGCCAGCAGCCAAGACAGGGGACCCTACGAGCAGTACTTC. It yields the protein CASSQDRGPYEQYF.

This clone came up once. The V gene is TRBV5-1, the J gene TRBJ2-3, with D possibly being TRBD2 (6 bases). Germline assignment: CDR1 SGHRS and CDR2 YFSETQ. Trimming took off 7 bases at V and 0 bases at J, with 15 bases between the two ends. The CDR3 loop spans 15 amino acids. This CDR3 is CASSSTGLSTDTQYF. CDR3 nucleotide sequence: TGCGCCAGCTCATCCACGGGACTTAGCACAGATACGCAGTATTTT.

The V call is TRBV15, the J call TRBJ2-7, with 12 nucleotides matching TRBD2. Losses at the gene ends were 0 bases for V and 0 bases for J; bases not matched to a gene: 3. CDR3 length equals 17 residues. The V gene's germline CDR1 is LNHNV and CDR2 YYDKDF (reference sequence). The CDR3 region has the DNA TGTGCCACCAGCAGAGATCGACTAGCGGGAGCCTCCTACGAGCAGTACTTC. It codes for CATSRDRLAGASYEQYF.

The gene calls are TRBV9 and TRBJ2-1; 11 bases agree with TRBD2. CDR1 is SGDLS and CDR2 is YYNGEE in the germline V gene. CDR3 length: 18 amino acids. The junction had 16 bases not matched to a gene; V was cut back by 4 bases and J by 7 bases. The CDR3 loop is CASSPRTPLAGGLNEQFF. The CDR3 DNA sequence: TGTGCCAGCAGCCCACGGACGCCGCTAGCGGGAGGTCTAAATGAGCAGTTCTTC.

V usage is TRBV5-4 and J usage is TRBJ2-7; 11 nucleotides match TRBD2. The trim removed 4 bases at V and 3 bases at J, leaving 9 bases unmatched. The CDR3 totals 16 residues. The germline V gene encodes CDR1 SGHNT and CDR2 YYREEE (reference sequence). The CDR3 nucleotides are TGTGCCAGCAGCCTAGACACTGGACTAGCGGGCTACGAGCAGTACTTC. It yields the protein CASSLDTGLAGYEQYF. Together with reference TRBV5-4 and TRBJ2-7, the CDR3 gives the full variable domain: ETGVTQSPTHLIKTRGQQVTLRCSSQSGHNTVSWYQQALGQGPQFIFQYYREEENGRGNFPPRFSGLQFPNYSSELNVNALELDDSALYLCASSLDTGLAGYEQYFGPGTRLTVT.

The genes are TRBV6-5 and TRBJ2-7, with TRBD2 matching over 9 bases. CDR3 size: 14 residues. Germline CDR1 and CDR2: MNHEY and SVGAGI. The V gene end was trimmed by 5 bases and the J gene end by 5 bases; junction bases not matched to a gene: 7. Here the CDR3 DNA reads TGTGCCAGCAGTGCTAGCGGGAAATCCCACGAGCAGTACTTC. Protein product: CASSASGKSHEQYF.

Ten or more counts support this clone. The rearrangement joins TRBV28 to TRBJ2-3; 10 bases match TRBD2. Germline CDR1 MDHEN, CDR2 SYDVKM. The junction had 19 bases not matched to a gene; V was cut back by 4 bases and J by 0 bases. This CDR3 region has 21 residues. The CDR3 coding sequence is TGTGCCAGCAGTTACTTCGGGACTAGCGTGCCCTTTGGTTCGAGCACAGATACGCAGTATTTT. Protein sequence: CASSYFGTSVPFGSSTDTQYF.

The CDR3 loop is CASSLVPIGDEQFF. In nucleotides, the CDR3 is TGCGCCAGCAGCTTGGTGCCCATCGGTGATGAGCAGTTCTTC. The chain recombines TRBV5-1 with TRBJ2-1; D uncertain. This CDR3 spans 14 amino acids. Germline lookup yields CDR1 SGHRS and CDR2 YFSETQ. The V and J ends lost 0 bases and 8 bases respectively, with 12 bases between them.

CDR3 protein: CASGGGADTEAFF. The CDR3 DNA is TGTGCCAGCGGAGGGGGCGCCGACACTGAAGCTTTCTTT. The chain links TRBV9 to TRBJ1-1; TRBD1 aligns across 7 bases. Germline V gene sequence: CDR1 SGDLS, CDR2 YYNGEE. V was pared by 7 bases and J by 3 bases, with 6 bases of the junction left unmatched. This CDR3 is 13 amino acids long.

This chain uses TRBV12-5 with TRBJ2-3; the D gene is possibly TRBD1 (5 bases). Deletions cut 7 bases from V and 0 bases from J, with 11 bases between. The germline gives CDR1 LGHNT, CDR2 FRNRAP. The CDR3 totals 14 residues. DNA of the CDR3: TGTGCTAGTGCCTTGGACATTAGCACAGATACGCAGTATTTT. Residues: CASALDISTDTQYF. The full variable domain, rest sourced from reference TRBV12-5 and TRBJ2-3, is DARVTQTPRHKVTEMGQEVTMRCQPILGHNTVFWYRQTMMQGLELLAYFRNRAPLDDSGMPKDRFSAEMPDATLATLKIQPSEPRDSAVYFCASALDISTDTQYFGPGTRLTVL.

The chain couples TRBV11-2 to TRBJ2-7; D is unclear. This CDR3 spans 13 amino acids. Germline V gene sequence: CDR1 SGHAT, CDR2 FQNNGV. The V gene lost 5 bases and the J gene lost 5 bases, with 13 bases spanning the gap. CDR3 coding DNA: TGTGCCAGCAGCCCCAGAGTTTTAGACGAGCAGTACTTC. Residues: CASSPRVLDEQYF.

V and J are TRBV19 and TRBJ2-7, with a tentative D call TRBD1 (6 bases). From germline, CDR1 is LNHDA and CDR2 SQIVND (reference sequence). Deletions cut 0 bases from V and 5 bases from J, with 17 bases between. This CDR3 comprises 16 residues. The CDR3 DNA reads as TGTGCCAGTAGTATAGATCTATCGGCAGGGGTCCACGAGCAGTACTTC. Translation: CASSIDLSAGVHEQYF.

The chain employs TRBV9 and TRBJ2-3; D call uncertain. There are 13 residues in the CDR3. V was trimmed by 0 bases and J by 6 bases, leaving 8 bases between them. From germline, CDR1 is SGDLS and CDR2 YYNGEE. In DNA form, the CDR3 reads TGTGCCAGCAGCGTAGTAGACTCGGATACGCAGTATTTT. Translation: CASSVVDSDTQYF.

V and J are TRBV6-6 and TRBJ2-1; D gene uncertain. This CDR3 has 14 residues. V lost 0 bases and J 5 bases, leaving 8 bases between the germline ends. Per the germline V gene, CDR1 is MNHNY and CDR2 is SVGAGI (reference sequence). For the CDR3, the DNA is TGTGCCAGCAGTTACTCTAGTAGCAACAATGAGCAGTTCTTC. Translation: CASSYSSSNNEQFF.

V and J are TRBV10-1 and TRBJ2-7; D is unresolved. Trimming stripped 6 bases from V and 5 bases from J, with 8 bases between. Germline V gene lookup returns CDR1 WNHNN and CDR2 SYGVQD (reference sequence). The CDR3 spans 11 residues. The CDR3 coding sequence is TGCGCCAGCAGGAGACACCACGAGCAGTACTTC. Translating it yields CASRRHHEQYF.

J is TRBJ2-2 and V is TRBV5-1; TRBD2 might be the D (5 bases). This CDR3 is 14 amino acids long. Trimming stripped 1 base from V and 6 bases from J, with 10 bases between. Germline V gene data show CDR1 as SGHRS and CDR2 as YFSETQ. The CDR3 spells CASSLKSGSGELFF. CDR3 DNA: TGCGCCAGCAGCTTGAAATCGGGGTCCGGGGAGCTGTTTTTT.

V usage is TRBV14 and J usage is TRBJ2-3, with D possibly TRBD1 on 6 matching bases. CDR1 is SGHDN and CDR2 is FVKESK in the germline V gene. Trimming removed 0 bases at V and 4 bases at J, with 14 bases between. This CDR3 is built from 16 residues. CDR3 amino acids: CASSQDWQGFADTQYF. The DNA of the CDR3 is TGTGCCAGCAGCCAAGATTGGCAGGGGTTCGCAGATACGCAGTATTTT.

V is TRBV7-2 and J is TRBJ2-7; 8 bases are a match to TRBD2. Germline values: CDR1 SGHTA, CDR2 FQGNSA. This CDR3 contains 18 residues. The J segment lost 2 bases and the V segment lost 1 base, leaving 13 bases of the junction unmatched. CDR3 residues: CASSLEPPLAGAPYEQYF. Written as DNA, the CDR3 is TGTGCCAGCAGCTTAGAGCCCCCCCTAGCGGGCGCCCCCTACGAGCAGTACTTC. Supplemented by reference TRBV7-2 and TRBJ2-7, the full variable domain reads GAGVSQSPSNKVTEKGKDVELRCDPISGHTALYWYRQSLGQGLEFLIYFQGNSAPDKSGLPSDRFSAERTGGSVSTLTIQRTQQEDSAVYLCASSLEPPLAGAPYEQYFGPGTRLTVT.

This clone appeared a few times. The chain combines TRBV7-8 with TRBJ2-7; 8 positions agree with TRBD1. Losses at the gene ends were 8 bases for V and 0 bases for J; bases not matched to a gene: 3. The CDR3 has 13 amino acids. The germline gives CDR1 SGHVS, CDR2 FQNEAQ. This chain's CDR3 is CASGQGFSYEQYF. The CDR3 nucleotides read TGTGCCAGCGGACAGGGATTCTCCTACGAGCAGTACTTC.

The J gene is TRBJ2-7, the V gene TRBV9; perhaps TRBD1 as D (5 bases). The CDR3 spans 15 residues. CDR1 is SGDLS and CDR2 is YYNGEE in the germline V gene. V was clipped by 6 bases and J by 4 bases, with 20 bases between them. This chain's CDR3 is CASTPVRFRTYEQYF. CDR3 DNA: TGTGCCAGCACCCCGGTGAGGTTCCGGACATACGAGCAGTACTTC. Full variable domain (missing parts from reference TRBV9 and TRBJ2-7): DSGVTQTPKHLITATGQRVTLRCSPRSGDLSVYWYQQSLDQGLQFLIQYYNGEERAKGNILERFSAQQFPDLHSELNLSSLELGDSALYFCASTPVRFRTYEQYFGPGTRLTVT.

The chain has TRBV25-1 and TRBJ2-2; 9 positions match TRBD2. This CDR3 region has 18 residues. Unmatched junction bases numbered 16, after V lost 6 bases and J lost 5 bases. CDR1 MGHDK and CDR2 SYGVNS come from the germline V gene. CDR3 in amino acids: CASRNQGGAGGQTGELFF. DNA for the CDR3: TGTGCCAGCAGGAACCAGGGTGGTGCGGGAGGGCAGACCGGGGAGCTGTTTTTT.

The V call is TRBV5-4, the J call TRBJ2-7; 7 bases line up with TRBD2. Germline CDR1 SGHNT, CDR2 YYREEE (reference sequence). The CDR3 is 15 residues long. V lost 4 bases and J lost 4; bases outside the gene matches: 11. The CDR3 nucleotides are TGTGCCAGCAGCACCTTCGGGCGGGAGAAGTACGAGCAGTACTTC. It translates to CASSTFGREKYEQYF.

The chain uses TRBV6-1 and TRBJ1-3; D gene uncertain. The CDR3 totals 14 residues. The V gene's germline CDR1 is MNHNS and CDR2 SASEGT. V was trimmed by 8 bases and J by 3 bases, leaving 14 bases between them. CDR3 in DNA: TGTGCCAGCGGTGGAGACGGGTTTGGAAACACCATATATTTT. It translates to CASGGDGFGNTIYF.

CDR3 coding DNA: TGTGCCAGTAGTATAGATAGTGCCGTGCGAGCCGCCGGGGAGCTGTTTTTT. Encoded protein: CASSIDSAVRAAGELFF. The chain joins TRBV19 to TRBJ2-2; D is unclear. Trimming pared 0 bases from V and 6 bases from J, leaving 17 bases between. Germline V lookup: CDR1 LNHDA, CDR2 SQIVND (reference sequence). The CDR3 extends over 17 amino acids.